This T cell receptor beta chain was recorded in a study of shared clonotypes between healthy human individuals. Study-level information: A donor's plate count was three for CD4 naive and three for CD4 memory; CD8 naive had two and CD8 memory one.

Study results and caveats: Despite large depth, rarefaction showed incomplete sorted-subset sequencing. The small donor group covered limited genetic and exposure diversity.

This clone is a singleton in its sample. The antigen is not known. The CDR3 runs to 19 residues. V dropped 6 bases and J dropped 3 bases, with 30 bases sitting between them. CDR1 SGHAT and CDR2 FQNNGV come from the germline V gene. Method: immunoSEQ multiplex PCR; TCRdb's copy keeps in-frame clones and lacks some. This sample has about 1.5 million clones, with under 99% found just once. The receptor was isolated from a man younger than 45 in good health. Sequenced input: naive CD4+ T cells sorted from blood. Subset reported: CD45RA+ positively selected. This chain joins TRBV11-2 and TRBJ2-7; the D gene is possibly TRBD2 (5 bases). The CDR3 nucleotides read TGTGCCAGCAGACGATCCCCTCCGGGGATAACAGTTGGATTCTACGAGCAGTACTTC. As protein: CASRRSPPGITVGFYEQYF.